This TCR beta chain was documented in a study of T-cell reconstitution after alpha-beta-depleted transplantation in children. This clonotype was recorded many times. Trimming took 0 bases from V and 1 from J, leaving 17 bases between them. CDR3 length: 17 amino acids. CDR1 and CDR2 from the germline V gene are DFQATT and SNEGSKA (reference sequence). The TCRbeta library incorporated unique molecular identifiers. MiXCR was run by TCRdb on the PCR reads, yielding one entry per CDR3 protein. The repertoire has 260,000 or so distinct CDR3 sequences, approximately 12% of them found once; the top ten carry 2% to 3%.

The TCR sequence derives from a human donor who donated a stem cell graft to a child with acute lymphoblastic leukemia. V usage is TRBV20-1 and J usage is TRBJ2-3; the D gene is possibly TRBD2 (6 bases). This specimen consisted of PBMCs from the stem cell graft donor, obtained from the stem cell graft. The CDR3 region has the DNA TGCAGTGCTAGAGATATTAATGAAGCGGGCCGCACAGATACGCAGTATTTT. It translates to CSARDINEAGRTDTQYF.